What follows are 21 T cell receptor beta chains derived from one specimen sequenced in a study of T cell changes during pregnancy in multiple sclerosis (dated by TCRdb to the late 2010s). Libraries were constructed by the immunoSEQ multiplex PCR assay. Held by TCRdb, this immuneACCESS table contains in-frame sequences only and omits some clones. Under half of the omission traces to an unresolved V gene where checked; the cause of the rest is unknown. The sample table shows about 40,000 clones, and roughly 93% are seen once. Clones ranked in the top ten supply 0.41% of the sample. Sequencing used CD4+ T cells from peripheral blood mononuclear cells, obtained in the first trimester of pregnancy. These receptors all stem from a female donor with multiple sclerosis, enrolled in a pregnancy study.

The chain carries TRBV6-1 and TRBJ1-2; 12 positions match TRBD1. The CDR3 is 15 amino acids. The junction had 3 bases not matched to a gene; V was cut back by 3 bases and J by 4 bases. The germline V gene encodes CDR1 MNHNS and CDR2 SASEGT. DNA of the CDR3: TGTGCCAGCAGTGAGGGACAGGGGGCTAGCTATGGCTACACCTTC. Amino acids: CASSEGQGASYGYTF.

The V gene is TRBV10-3, the J gene TRBJ1-1, with 7 positions matching TRBD1. The CDR3 has 11 amino acids. Germline V lookup: CDR1 ENHRY, CDR2 SYGVKD. The V segment lost 6 bases and the J segment 6 bases; nucleotides outside the gene matches: 1. The DNA for the CDR3 is TGTGCCATCAGAACAGGGGCTGAAGCTTTCTTT. Amino acids: CAIRTGAEAFF.

The rearrangement links TRBV5-4 to TRBJ2-3; TRBD2 aligns across 11 bases. Germline CDR1 SGHNT, CDR2 YYREEE (reference sequence). The CDR3 covers 16 residues. J gave up 5 bases and V 0 bases, and 5 bases lay outside the gene matches. This CDR3 is CASSLGLAGRGDTQYF. As DNA, the CDR3 is TGTGCCAGCAGCTTGGGACTAGCGGGGAGAGGAGATACGCAGTATTTT.

This rearrangement joins TRBV10-1 to TRBJ2-7; 9 nucleotides agree with TRBD2. The CDR3 length is 17 residues. V was pared by 5 bases and J by 5 bases, with 16 bases of the junction left unmatched. Germline CDR1 reads WNHNN; CDR2 reads SYGVQD (reference sequence). CDR3 bases: TGCGCCAGCAGTCAATGGGTACTAGCGGGTGACGCTAACGAGCAGTACTTC. Amino acid sequence: CASSQWVLAGDANEQYF.

This chain uses TRBV19 with TRBJ1-5; D is ambiguous. This CDR3 is 13 amino acids long. V was trimmed by 1 base and J by 5 bases, leaving 6 bases between them. Per germline, CDR1 LNHDA and CDR2 SQIVND (reference sequence). CDR3 nucleotide sequence: TGTGCCAGTAGTATAGTTACAGATCAGCCCCAGCATTTT. This encodes CASSIVTDQPQHF. Filled out from reference TRBV19 and TRBJ1-5, the complete variable domain reads DGGITQSPKYLFRKEGQNVTLSCEQNLNHDAMYWYRQDPGQGLRLIYYSQIVNDFQKGDIAEGYSVSREKKESFPLTVTSAQKNPTAFYLCASSIVTDQPQHFGDGTRLSIL.

V gene TRBV2 combines with J gene TRBJ2-5, with a weak D call TRBD1 (5 bases). CDR1 SNHLY and CDR2 FYNNEI come from the germline V gene. V gave up 5 bases and J gave up 7 bases, with 20 bases separating them. The CDR3 spans 15 residues. CDR3 residues: CASSSQGNRVMTQYF. The CDR3, as DNA: TGTGCCAGCAGTTCGCAGGGAAATCGGGTTATGACCCAGTACTTC.

V and J are TRBV27 and TRBJ1-4, with 8 nucleotides matching TRBD1. The CDR3 loop spans 19 amino acids. The V gene's germline CDR1 is MNHEY and CDR2 SMNVEV (reference sequence). V lost 5 bases and J lost 0; bases outside the gene matches: 14. CDR3 region: CASSPRRQGTLATNEKLFF. CDR3 in DNA: TGTGCCAGCAGTCCCCGACGACAGGGGACCCTAGCAACTAATGAAAAACTGTTTTTT.

This clone was picked up one time. The chain is built from TRBV18 and TRBJ2-2; 8 nucleotides line up with TRBD2. Germline lookup yields CDR1 KGHSH and CDR2 LQKENI. The CDR3 has 16 residues. The J segment lost 4 bases and the V segment lost 5 bases, leaving 9 bases of the junction unmatched. In DNA, the CDR3 is TGTGCCAGCTCATCCGGACTAGCCAGGGGCACCGGGGAGCTGTTTTTT. It is translated as CASSSGLARGTGELFF. Filled out from reference TRBV18 and TRBJ2-2, the complete variable domain reads NAGVMQNPRHLVRRRGQEARLRCSPMKGHSHVYWYRQLPEEGLKFMVYLQKENIIDESGMPKERFSAEFPKEGPSILRIQQVVRGDSAAYFCASSSGLARGTGELFFGEGSRLTVL.

The gene calls are TRBV10-3 and TRBJ2-7; 7 nucleotides align to TRBD1. Germline CDR1 ENHRY, CDR2 SYGVKD. V trimming: 7 bases; J trimming: 3 bases; junction bases outside the gene matches: 9. The CDR3 runs to 14 residues. The CDR3 reads CAITKNRGGYEQYF. The CDR3 bases are TGTGCCATCACTAAGAACAGGGGCGGCTACGAGCAGTACTTC.

This chain joins TRBV5-1 and TRBJ2-3, with D possibly TRBD1 on 6 matching bases. V dropped 6 bases and J dropped 2 bases, with 13 bases sitting between them. CDR1 SGHRS and CDR2 YFSETQ come from the germline V gene. The CDR3 runs to 14 residues. CDR3: CASNPGEFTDTQYF. In DNA, the CDR3 is TGCGCCAGCAATCCAGGGGAATTCACAGATACGCAGTATTTT.

The chain combines TRBV7-3 with TRBJ2-1, with 10 bases identical to TRBD1. V shed 5 bases, J shed 5 bases, and the junction held 9 bases outside the gene matches. Germline V CDR1 and CDR2: SGHTA, FQGTGA. The CDR3 is 16 residues long. DNA for the CDR3: TGTGCCAGCAGCCTACTTTTCGGGACAGGGGACAATGAGCAGTTCTTC. Translating it yields CASSLLFGTGDNEQFF.

This clone has just one count. Here the CDR3 reads CASRKRGHNEQFF. The CDR3 region has the DNA TGTGCCAGCAGGAAAAGGGGCCACAATGAGCAGTTCTTC. This chain joins TRBV6-1 and TRBJ2-1; D possibly corresponds to TRBD1 (5 bases). V dropped 6 bases and J dropped 5 bases, with 11 bases sitting between them. The CDR3 is 13 amino acids. CDR1 MNHNS and CDR2 SASEGT come from the germline V gene.

This clone was counted once. The chain carries TRBV5-1 and TRBJ2-5, with TRBD1 matching over 7 bases. Germline CDR1 and CDR2: SGHRS and YFSETQ. V was clipped by 3 bases and J by 1 base; unmatched bases: 6. This CDR3 is 15 amino acids long. CDR3 amino acids: CASSSGQILQETQYF. CDR3 nucleotides: TGCGCCAGCAGCTCGGGACAGATACTCCAAGAGACCCAGTACTTC.

The CDR3 coding sequence is TGTGCCAGCAGCTTATGGGGGGTTGATGAGCAGTTCTTC. This sequence encodes CASSLWGVDEQFF. The V and J genes are TRBV7-2 and TRBJ2-1; possible D gene TRBD2, 6 bases. V was trimmed by 2 bases and J by 8 bases, leaving 10 bases between them. This CDR3 comprises 13 residues. CDR1 and CDR2 from the germline V gene are SGHTA and FQGNSA.

The chain recombines TRBV19 with TRBJ1-2; TRBD1 agrees at 11 bases. This CDR3 is built from 15 residues. Losses at the gene ends were 5 bases for V and 8 bases for J; bases not matched to a gene: 10. Germline lookup yields CDR1 LNHDA and CDR2 SQIVND (reference sequence). The CDR3 DNA sequence: TGTGCCAGTAGTGGGGACAGGGGGTACGGCGAGGGCTACACCTTC. Its translation is CASSGDRGYGEGYTF.

The chain links TRBV28 to TRBJ2-2; TRBD1 matches at 7 bases. Germline CDR1 and CDR2: MDHEN and SYDVKM. CDR3 length equals 13 residues. V was clipped by 6 bases and J by 6 bases; unmatched bases: 4. The CDR3 is CASRPDRAGELFF. The CDR3, as DNA: TGTGCCAGCAGACCCGACAGGGCCGGGGAGCTGTTTTTT.

As concerns this clone: At one boundary the junction diverges from the germline segment, which might be a read error. The V and J genes are TRBV9 and TRBJ2-3; 8 bases fit TRBD2. The CDR3 has 14 residues. The germline V gene encodes CDR1 SGDLS and CDR2 YYNGEE. This chain's CDR3 is CASSVRTSKDTQYF. The CDR3 coding sequence is TGTGCCAGCAGCGTCAGGACTAGCAAAGATACGCAGTATTTT. Full variable domain (missing parts from reference TRBV9 and TRBJ2-3): DSGVTQTPKHLITATGQRVTLRCSPRSGDLSVYWYQQSLDQGLQFLIQYYNGEERAKGNILERFSAQQFPDLHSELNLSSLELGDSALYFCASSVRTSKDTQYFGPGTRLTVL.

This chain connects TRBV19 to TRBJ2-2, with D perhaps matching TRBD2 (6 bases). The CDR3 sequence is 13 residues long. Looked up from germline, CDR1 is LNHDA and CDR2 is SQIVND (reference sequence). The CDR3 spells CAGGRRNTGELFF. In DNA, the CDR3 is TGTGCTGGGGGGAGGCGGAACACCGGGGAGCTGTTTTTT.

The gene calls are TRBV5-1 and TRBJ2-1; 10 nucleotides match TRBD2. This CDR3 is 15 amino acids long. The germline V gene has CDR1 SGHRS and CDR2 YFSETQ. The J segment lost 3 bases and the V segment lost 3 bases, leaving 3 bases of the junction unmatched. The DNA of the CDR3 is TGCGCCAGCAGCTCGTCTAGCGGGGGCTACAATGAGCAGTTCTTC. Amino acid sequence: CASSSSSGGYNEQFF.

The chain couples TRBV27 to TRBJ1-2, with 7 positions matching TRBD1. The CDR3 extends over 15 amino acids. V shed 3 bases and J 4 bases; nucleotides not matched to a gene: 8. The germline gives CDR1 MNHEY, CDR2 SMNVEV (reference sequence). The CDR3 DNA reads TGTGCCAGCAGTTTCCGGGACAGACGTCCCTATGGCTACACCTTC. Amino acids: CASSFRDRRPYGYTF.

This chain links TRBV29-1 with TRBJ1-1; 10 bases map to TRBD1. This CDR3 comprises 12 residues. Per germline, CDR1 SQVTM and CDR2 ANQGSEA. V was clipped by 6 bases and J by 10 bases; unmatched bases: 8. The CDR3 coding sequence is TGCAGCGTGATCGGGACAGGGGTATCAGCTTTCTTT. Amino acids: CSVIGTGVSAFF.